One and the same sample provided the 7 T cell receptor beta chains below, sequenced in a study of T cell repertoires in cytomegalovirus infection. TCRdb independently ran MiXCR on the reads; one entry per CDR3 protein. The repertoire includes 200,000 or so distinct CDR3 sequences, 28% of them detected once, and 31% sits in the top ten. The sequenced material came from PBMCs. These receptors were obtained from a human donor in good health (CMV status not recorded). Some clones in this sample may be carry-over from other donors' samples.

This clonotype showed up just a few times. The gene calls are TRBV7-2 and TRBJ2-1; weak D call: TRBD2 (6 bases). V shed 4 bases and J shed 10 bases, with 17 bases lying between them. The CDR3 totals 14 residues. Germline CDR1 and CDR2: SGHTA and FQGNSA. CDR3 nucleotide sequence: TGTGCCAGCAGCTCGGGGGACTCCCGGGGAGAGCAGTTCTTC. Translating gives CASSSGDSRGEQFF. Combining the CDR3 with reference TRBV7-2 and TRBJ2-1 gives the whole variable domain GAGVSQSPSNKVTEKGKDVELRCDPISGHTALYWYRQSLGQGLEFLIYFQGNSAPDKSGLPSDRFSAERTGGSVSTLTIQRTQQEDSAVYLCASSSGDSRGEQFFGPGTRLTVL.

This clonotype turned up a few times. The CDR3 nucleotides are TGTGCCAGCAGCTTCGGACGGGCAGAGACCCAGTACTTC. Protein product: CASSFGRAETQYF. V is TRBV7-9 and J is TRBJ2-5; D is uncertain. From germline, CDR1 is SEHNR and CDR2 FQNEAQ (reference sequence). The CDR3 is 13 amino acids. V lost 3 bases and J lost 4, with 9 bases in between.

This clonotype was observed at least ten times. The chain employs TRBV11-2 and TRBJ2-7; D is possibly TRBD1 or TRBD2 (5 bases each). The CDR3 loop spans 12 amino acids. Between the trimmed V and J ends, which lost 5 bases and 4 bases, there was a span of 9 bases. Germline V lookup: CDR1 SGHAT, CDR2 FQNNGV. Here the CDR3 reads CASSPGLYEQYF. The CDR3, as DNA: TGTGCCAGCAGCCCGGGGCTTTACGAGCAGTACTTC.

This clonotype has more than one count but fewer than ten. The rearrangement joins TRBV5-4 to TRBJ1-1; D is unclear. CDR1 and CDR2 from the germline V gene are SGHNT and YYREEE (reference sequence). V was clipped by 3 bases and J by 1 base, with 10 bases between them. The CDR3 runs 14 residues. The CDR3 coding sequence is TGTGCCAGCAGCTCGACCGAGACGAACACTGAAGCTTTCTTT. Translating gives CASSSTETNTEAFF. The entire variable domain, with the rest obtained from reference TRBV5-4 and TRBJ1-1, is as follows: ETGVTQSPTHLIKTRGQQVTLRCSSQSGHNTVSWYQQALGQGPQFIFQYYREEENGRGNFPPRFSGLQFPNYSSELNVNALELDDSALYLCASSSTETNTEAFFGQGTRLTVV.

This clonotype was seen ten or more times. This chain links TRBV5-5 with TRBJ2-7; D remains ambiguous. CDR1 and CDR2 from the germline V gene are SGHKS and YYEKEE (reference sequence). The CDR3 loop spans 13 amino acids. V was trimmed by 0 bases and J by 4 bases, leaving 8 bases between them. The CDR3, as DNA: TGTGCCAGCAGCTTGGGTGTCGGTTACGAGCAGTACTTC. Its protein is CASSLGVGYEQYF.

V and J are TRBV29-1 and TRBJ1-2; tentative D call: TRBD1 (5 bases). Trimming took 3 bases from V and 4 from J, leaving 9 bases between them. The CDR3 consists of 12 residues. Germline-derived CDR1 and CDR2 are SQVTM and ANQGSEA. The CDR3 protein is CSVEAGLYGYTF. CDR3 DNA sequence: TGCAGCGTTGAGGCGGGGCTCTATGGCTACACCTTC.

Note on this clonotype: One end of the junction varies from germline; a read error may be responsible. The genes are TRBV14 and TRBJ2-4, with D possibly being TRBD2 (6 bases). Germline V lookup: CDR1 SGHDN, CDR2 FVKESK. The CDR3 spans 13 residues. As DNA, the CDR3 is TGTGCCAGCAGCGCTCACCCACTAGCCCTTCAAAACTTC. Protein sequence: CASSAHPLALQNF.